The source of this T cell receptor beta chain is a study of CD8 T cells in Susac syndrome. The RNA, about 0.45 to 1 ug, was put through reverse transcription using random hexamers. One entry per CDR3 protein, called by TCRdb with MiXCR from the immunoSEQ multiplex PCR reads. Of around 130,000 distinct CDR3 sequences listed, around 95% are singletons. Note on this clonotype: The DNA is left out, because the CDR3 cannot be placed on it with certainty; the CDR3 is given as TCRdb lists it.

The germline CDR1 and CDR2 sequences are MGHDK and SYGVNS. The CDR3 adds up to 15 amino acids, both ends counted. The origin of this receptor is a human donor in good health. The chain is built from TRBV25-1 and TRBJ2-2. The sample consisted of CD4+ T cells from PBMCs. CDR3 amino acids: CASSEHGFGAGELFF.